These 19 T cell receptor beta chains were all obtained from the same sample, sequenced in a study of molecular identifiers for immune sequencing clone quantification. Using its own MiXCR run on the PCR reads, TCRdb lists one record per CDR3 protein. Of about 100,000 distinct CDR3 sequences in the sample, around 33% were seen once. The sample consisted of naive CD8+ T cells from blood, with Jurkat cell RNA spiked in. The subset here: FACS-sorted CD8+CD4-CCR7+CD45RA+ naive T cells. The receptors here all came from a human donor in good health. Some libraries in this study had Jurkat cell RNA spiked in.

The chain links TRBV6-5 to TRBJ2-7; 8 bases agree with TRBD1. The germline V gene encodes CDR1 MNHEY and CDR2 SVGAGI. This CDR3 contains 15 residues. J gave up 6 bases and V 7 bases, and 14 bases lay outside the gene matches. The CDR3 DNA follows: TGTGCCAGCAAGCCTACCGGGACAGGTGCCCGCGAGCAGTACTTC. Residues: CASKPTGTGAREQYF.

Of note for this clonotype: This may come from a read error, since a much larger clone is one base off. The chain has TRBV7-9 and TRBJ2-4; the D call may be TRBD1 or TRBD2 (5 bases each). Trimming stripped 4 bases from V and 3 bases from J, with 13 bases between. Germline V gives CDR1 SEHNR, CDR2 FQNEAQ (reference sequence). The CDR3 has 15 amino acids. The CDR3 DNA reads TGTGCCAGCAGCTCCCCGGGACGGTACAAAAACATTCAGTACTTC. Encoded protein: CASSSPGRYKNIQYF.

This clonotype came up a few times. The V gene is TRBV12-3 or TRBV12-4, the J gene TRBJ2-1; 8 bases match TRBD2. With V trimmed by 3 bases and J by 10 bases, 2 bases remained unmatched. The CDR3 is made up of 12 amino acids. The CDR3 sequence: CASSLTSVEQFF. DNA for the CDR3: TGTGCCAGCAGTTTGACTAGCGTGGAGCAGTTCTTC.

A word on this clonotype: This is likely a read error, given that the CDR3 carries no conserved phenylalanine or tryptophan at its end. This rearrangement joins TRBV25-1 to TRBJ1-6; D call uncertain. V was clipped by 1 base and J by 3 bases, with 10 bases between them. Germline V CDR1 and CDR2: MGHDK, SYGVNS. The CDR3 contains 16 residues. CDR3 nucleotide sequence: TGTGCCAGCAGTGAATCGGTGCCGCTCTATAATTCACCCCTCCACTTA. Its translation is CASSESVPLYNSPLHL.

Ten or more counts support this clonotype. Compared with germline, one end of the junction differs, possibly owing to a read error. The rearrangement links TRBV14 to TRBJ2-7; D not resolved. The germline gives CDR1 SGHDN, CDR2 FVKESK. The CDR3 sequence is 16 residues long. The CDR3 loop is CASSQGPDDFSYEQYF. The CDR3 DNA is TGTGCCAGCAGCCAAGGCCCGGACGATTTTTCCTACGAACAGTACTTC.

In its sample, this clonotype was seen many times. The J gene is TRBJ2-7, the V gene TRBV20-1, with 9 nucleotides matching TRBD2. The germline V gene encodes CDR1 DFQATT and CDR2 SNEGSKA (reference sequence). The CDR3 sequence is 13 residues long. V dropped 8 bases and J dropped 6; count of bases not matched to a gene: 11. CDR3 sequence: CSSLGLAGREQYF. The CDR3 DNA sequence: TGCAGTTCATTAGGGCTAGCGGGACGCGAGCAGTACTTC.

This clonotype was detected only a few times. CDR3 DNA sequence: TGTGCCAGCAGTTTATCCCGCAGGGGTATCGACGAGCAGTACTTC. It is translated as CASSLSRRGIDEQYF. V and J are TRBV28 and TRBJ2-7, with a tentative D call TRBD1 (6 bases). Germline V gene data show CDR1 as MDHEN and CDR2 as SYDVKM. This CDR3 contains 15 residues. Deletions cut 1 base from V and 5 bases from J, with 15 bases between.

In this sample, this clonotype turned up a few times. In nucleotides, the CDR3 is TGTGCCAGCAGTCGACTAGCGGGGGGGGGTGAGCAGTTCTTC. This encodes CASSRLAGGGEQFF. V usage is TRBV12-3 or TRBV12-4 and J usage is TRBJ2-1; 14 bases agree with TRBD2. V was pared by 5 bases and J by 9 bases, with 3 bases of the junction left unmatched. There are 14 residues in the CDR3.

The chain has TRBV28 and TRBJ2-3; a possible D gene is TRBD1 (6 bases). In germline, CDR1 is MDHEN, CDR2 SYDVKM. Trimming stripped 7 bases from V and 2 bases from J, with 16 bases between. CDR3 length: 15 residues. In DNA form, the CDR3 reads TGTGCCAGCATCCCCTGGGCAGGGGTCACAGATACGCAGTATTTT. It translates to CASIPWAGVTDTQYF.

This clonotype showed up many times. The chain couples TRBV20-1 to TRBJ1-1; unclear D gene. Trimming left V 0 bases short and J 0 bases short, with 5 bases between. Germline V gene data show CDR1 as DFQATT and CDR2 as SNEGSKA (reference sequence). The CDR3 is 13 residues long. Here the CDR3 DNA reads TGCAGTGCTAGAGATTTCCTGAACACTGAAGCTTTCTTT. It codes for CSARDFLNTEAFF.

The chain links TRBV6-5 to TRBJ2-1; 11 bases fit TRBD2. Germline-derived CDR1 and CDR2 are MNHEY and SVGAGI. The CDR3 is made up of 15 amino acids. Losses at the gene ends were 5 bases for V and 8 bases for J; bases not matched to a gene: 8. DNA of the CDR3: TGTGCCAGCAGTAATCTAGCGGGAGGATTATATGAGCAGTTCTTC. Amino acids: CASSNLAGGLYEQFF.

This clonotype was observed a few times. The V gene is TRBV4-3, the J gene TRBJ2-3; D uncertain. The CDR3 spans 13 residues. Germline V gene sequence: CDR1 LGHNA, CDR2 YSLEER. V was pared by 0 bases and J by 2 bases, with 3 bases between. This CDR3 is CASSQDVTDTQYF. The CDR3 coding sequence is TGCGCCAGCAGCCAAGATGTCACAGATACGCAGTATTTT.

The chain links TRBV20-1 to TRBJ2-7, with 12 bases matching TRBD1. CDR3 size: 15 residues. Trimming removed 7 bases from V and 5 bases from J; junction bases left unmatched: 12. Per germline, CDR1 DFQATT and CDR2 SNEGSKA (reference sequence). This chain's CDR3 is CSGEGTGGALDEQYF. For the CDR3, the DNA is TGCAGTGGAGAGGGGACAGGGGGCGCGTTAGACGAGCAGTACTTC.

The CDR3 is CATSDLPRTAGDTQYF. For the CDR3, the DNA is TGTGCCACCAGTGATTTACCGCGGACAGCCGGAGATACGCAGTATTTT. This chain links TRBV24-1 with TRBJ2-3, with a weak D call TRBD1 (6 bases). Germline CDR1 is KGHDR and CDR2 is SFDVKD. V was cut by 1 base and J by 5 bases, with 15 bases left in between. The CDR3 runs to 16 residues.

In its sample, this clonotype was seen once. The germline gene is not matched at one end of the junction; a read error may be the cause. In nucleotides, the CDR3 is TGCAGCGTTGTCGGCGGGAGCTCCTGCGAGCAGTACTTC. Its translation is CSVVGGSSCEQYF. The rearrangement links TRBV29-1 to TRBJ2-7, with 7 bases that match TRBD2. The CDR3 runs to 13 residues. Germline CDR1 and CDR2: SQVTM and ANQGSEA.

As concerns this clonotype: This may be a read error, as it is one base from a much larger clone. The chain links TRBV27 to TRBJ2-7, with 8 bases fitting TRBD1. V dropped 0 bases and J dropped 6; count of bases not matched to a gene: 10. CDR3 length: 16 amino acids. The germline V gene has CDR1 MNHEY and CDR2 SMNVEV (reference sequence). CDR3 DNA sequence: TGTGCCAGCAGTTTATCGATGGGACAGGTCCTCTGCGAGCAGTACTTC. Encoded protein: CASSLSMGQVLCEQYF.

This clonotype occurred many times. The CDR3 loop is CASSQGQGAYNEQFF. In DNA, the CDR3 is TGCGCCAGCAGCCAAGGGCAGGGGGCGTACAATGAGCAGTTCTTC. The chain recombines TRBV4-3 with TRBJ2-1, with 8 bases lining up with TRBD1. CDR1 is LGHNA and CDR2 is YSLEER in the germline V gene. Germline trimming cut 1 base from V and 4 bases from J; bases unmatched to any gene: 3. The CDR3 has 15 residues.

This clonotype appeared a few times. The chain carries TRBV4-3 and TRBJ2-7; 10 positions agree with TRBD2. Germline CDR1 and CDR2: LGHNA and YSLEER. Unmatched junction bases numbered 6, after V lost 4 bases and J lost 3 bases. The CDR3 consists of 15 residues. The CDR3 reads CASSRHSGRLYEQYF. The CDR3 DNA reads TGCGCCAGCAGCCGACATAGCGGGAGGCTCTACGAGCAGTACTTC.

This clonotype was counted a single time. This sequence may be a read error, since a much larger clone differs from it by one base. V gene TRBV7-2 combines with J gene TRBJ2-1; TRBD2 agrees at 9 bases. This CDR3 region has 14 residues. CDR1 SGHTA and CDR2 FQGNSA come from the germline V gene. Germline trimming cut 8 bases from V and 6 bases from J; bases unmatched to any gene: 8. CDR3 nucleotides: TGTGCCAGCGGCTCGGGACTAGCTCCCAATGAGCAGTTCTTC. Translated: CASGSGLAPNEQFF.